The sequence of this T cell receptor (beta chain) was determined in a study of blood T cell repertoires in COVID-19. Overall study: Researchers got acute and convalescent COVID-19 samples from the United States, Italy and Spain. Sample material is recorded as cDNA or gDNA derived from T cells, B-cell-depleted T cells, or PBMCs.

The J segment lost 12 bases and the V segment lost 2 bases, leaving 5 bases of the junction unmatched. Germline values: CDR1 MDHEN, CDR2 SYDVKM. This CDR3 is 14 amino acids long. As originally analysed: Estimation of nucleated cell counts relied on the amplification of reference gene primers. Generated by immunoSEQ multiplex PCR, the TCRdb table keeps only in-frame clones and is missing some. That table gives V, J and clone size, and the DNA gave D and trimming. The sample holds roughly 150,000 clones, around 91% seen once. The genes are TRBV28 and TRBJ2-5; TRBD2 matches 14 bases. Sequencing used peripheral blood. This TCR came from a woman aged 55-70 years with active COVID-19. CDR3 loop: CASSLGPGLAGEYF. CDR3 DNA sequence: TGTGCCAGCAGTTTAGGCCCGGGACTAGCGGGAGAGTACTTC.